This TCR beta chain was retrieved from a study of vaccination effects on CD4 cells after COVID-19. The study's findings and limits: Healthy vaccinees' vaccine-induced clones included only 1 of 255 that recognized common cold coronaviruses.

Some clones are missing from TCRdb's copy, which holds only in-frame ones; the method was immunoSEQ multiplex PCR. This sample has 62,000 or so clones, with roughly 80% found just once. J was trimmed by 6 bases and V by 1 base; bases with no gene match: 5. This CDR3 region has 14 residues. From germline, CDR1 is SGHDN and CDR2 FVKESK. Before sequencing, viral peptide pools were used by the ViraFEST assay to expand antigen-specific CD4+ T cells. Subsequent to a culture period of 10 days, CD4+ T cells were isolated. Vaccine recipients lacked prior SARS-CoV-2 infection and had negative nucleocapsid antibodies. The count of this clone is one. Its antigen is undetermined.

The source of this sequence is a human donor who received a COVID-19 vaccine. The chain links TRBV14 to TRBJ1-2; 7 bases align to TRBD1. The sample was CD4+ T cells from PBMCs cultured with SARS-CoV-2 spike peptides, taken before COVID-19 vaccination. This chain's CDR3 is CASSQGGTEHGYTF. As DNA, the CDR3 is TGTGCCAGCAGCCAAGGGGGGACAGAGCATGGCTACACCTTC.